This T cell receptor (beta chain) came from a study of immune heterogeneity within non-small cell lung tumors. Study-wide background: There was 1 tumor not otherwise specified, along with some 11 non-squamous carcinomas and 4 squamous cell carcinomas.

Study-level points and caveats: A moderate but significant correlation was found, linking local T-cell clonality with local tumor mutational burden (R about 0.31).

Multiplex PCR employing 32 V and 13 J primers generated amplicons of the TCR beta CDR3. TCRdb re-derived calls from the multiplex PCR reads in MiXCR, one entry per CDR3 protein. The table has under 3,500 distinct CDR3 sequences, 45% seen once. Template was bulk tumor genomic DNA, approximately 560 ng per sample. Several spatially distant biopsies were obtained per primary tumor intraoperatively. The study enrolled patients with untreated, newly diagnosed non-small cell lung cancer who underwent curative surgery. Each donor was a newly diagnosed non-small cell lung cancer patient undergoing surgery with curative intent. The CDR3 runs to 15 residues. Germline V CDR1 and CDR2: LNHNV, YYDKDF (reference sequence). Trimming at V came to 0 bases and at J to 6 bases, leaving 7 bases not matched to a gene. Worth noting for this clonotype: The antigen remains unidentified.

This sequence joins TRBV15 and TRBJ1-1; 7 nucleotides agree with TRBD1. Sequencing was performed on lung tumor tissue. This clonotype was sampled from a man aged 55-75 years with non-small cell lung cancer. The CDR3 is CATSRDQGGIAEAFF. CDR3 bases: TGTGCCACCAGCAGAGATCAGGGGGGTATCGCTGAAGCTTTCTTT.